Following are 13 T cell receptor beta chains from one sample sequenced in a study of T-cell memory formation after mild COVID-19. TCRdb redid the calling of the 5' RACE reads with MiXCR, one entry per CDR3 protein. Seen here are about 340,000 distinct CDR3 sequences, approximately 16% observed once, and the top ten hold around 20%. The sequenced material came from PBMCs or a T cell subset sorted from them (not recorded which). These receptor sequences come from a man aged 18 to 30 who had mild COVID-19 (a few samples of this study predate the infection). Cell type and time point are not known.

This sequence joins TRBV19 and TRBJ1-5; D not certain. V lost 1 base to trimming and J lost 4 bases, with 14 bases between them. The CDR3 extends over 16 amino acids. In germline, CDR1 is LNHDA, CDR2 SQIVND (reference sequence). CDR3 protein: CASSIAGRATNQPQHF. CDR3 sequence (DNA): TGTGCCAGTAGTATAGCCGGGCGGGCCACAAATCAGCCCCAGCATTTT.

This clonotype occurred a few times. In DNA form, the CDR3 reads TGCGCCAGCAGCTTGCCCTCAGGCAGCACAGATACGCAGTATTTT. This sequence encodes CASSLPSGSTDTQYF. This chain links TRBV5-1 with TRBJ2-3; D gene uncertain. This CDR3 has 15 residues. Per germline, CDR1 SGHRS and CDR2 YFSETQ. V was clipped by 1 base and J by 0 bases, with 9 bases between them.

This CDR3 reads CASSSVAGLTEQYV. The CDR3 nucleotides are TGTGCCAGCAGTTCCGTGGCAGGTCTGACCGAGCAGTACGTC. This sequence joins TRBV28 and TRBJ2-7; D unclear. This CDR3 is 14 amino acids long. Trimming took 4 bases from V and 6 from J, leaving 16 bases between them. The V gene's germline CDR1 is MDHEN and CDR2 SYDVKM.

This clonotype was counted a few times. CDR3 residues: CASSQIRGLRTEAFF. The CDR3, as DNA: TGTGCCAGCAGCCAAATCAGAGGATTGAGGACTGAAGCTTTCTTT. V and J are TRBV4-2 and TRBJ1-1; D uncertain. The germline V gene has CDR1 LGHNA and CDR2 YNFKEQ. There are 15 residues in the CDR3. The germline V and J ends were trimmed by 2 bases and 5 bases, with 15 bases remaining between them.

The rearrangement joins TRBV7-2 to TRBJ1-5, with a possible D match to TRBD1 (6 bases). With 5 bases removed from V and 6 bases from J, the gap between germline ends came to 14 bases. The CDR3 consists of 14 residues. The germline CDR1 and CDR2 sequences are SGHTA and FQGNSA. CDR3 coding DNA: TGTGCCAGCAGCCCCGACAGGAATGGTCAGCCCCAGCATTTT. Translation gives CASSPDRNGQPQHF.

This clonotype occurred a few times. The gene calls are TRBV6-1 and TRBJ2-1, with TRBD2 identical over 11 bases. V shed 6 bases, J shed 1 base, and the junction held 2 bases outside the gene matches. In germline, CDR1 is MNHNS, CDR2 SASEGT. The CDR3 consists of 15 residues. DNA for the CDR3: TGTGCCAGCAGGGCTAGCGGGGGGTCCTACAATGAGCAGTTCTTC. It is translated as CASRASGGSYNEQFF.

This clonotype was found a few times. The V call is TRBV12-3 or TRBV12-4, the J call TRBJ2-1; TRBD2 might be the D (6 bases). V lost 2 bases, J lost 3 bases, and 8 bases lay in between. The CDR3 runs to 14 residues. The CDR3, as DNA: TGTGCCAGCAGTTTATTGGGACTCTACAATGAGCAGTTCTTC. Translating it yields CASSLLGLYNEQFF.

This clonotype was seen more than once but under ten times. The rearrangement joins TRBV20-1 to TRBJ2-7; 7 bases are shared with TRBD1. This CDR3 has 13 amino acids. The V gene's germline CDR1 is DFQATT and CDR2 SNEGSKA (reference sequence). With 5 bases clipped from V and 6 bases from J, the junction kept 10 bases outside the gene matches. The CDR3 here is CSADGQAPREQYF. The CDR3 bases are TGCAGTGCTGACGGACAGGCTCCTCGCGAGCAGTACTTC.

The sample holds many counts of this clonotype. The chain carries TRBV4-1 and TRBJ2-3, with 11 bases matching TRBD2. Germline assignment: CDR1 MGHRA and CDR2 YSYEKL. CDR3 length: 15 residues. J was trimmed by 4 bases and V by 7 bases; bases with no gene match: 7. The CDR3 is CASKQLAGVADTQYF. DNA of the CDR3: TGCGCCAGCAAGCAACTAGCGGGGGTTGCAGATACGCAGTATTTT.

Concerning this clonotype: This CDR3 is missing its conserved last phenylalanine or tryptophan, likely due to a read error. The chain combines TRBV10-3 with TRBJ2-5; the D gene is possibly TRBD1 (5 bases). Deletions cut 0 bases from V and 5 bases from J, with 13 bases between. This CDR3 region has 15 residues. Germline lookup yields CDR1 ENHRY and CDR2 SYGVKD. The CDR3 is CAISESTWGEETQYL. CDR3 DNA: TGTGCCATCAGTGAGTCGACCTGGGGCGAGGAGACCCAGTACTTA.

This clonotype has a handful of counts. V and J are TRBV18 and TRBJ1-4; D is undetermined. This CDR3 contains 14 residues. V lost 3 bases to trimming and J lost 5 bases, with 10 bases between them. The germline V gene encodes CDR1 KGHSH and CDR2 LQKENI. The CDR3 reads CASSPSSGNEKLFF. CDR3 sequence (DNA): TGTGCCAGCTCACCTTCTTCCGGGAATGAAAAACTGTTTTTT.

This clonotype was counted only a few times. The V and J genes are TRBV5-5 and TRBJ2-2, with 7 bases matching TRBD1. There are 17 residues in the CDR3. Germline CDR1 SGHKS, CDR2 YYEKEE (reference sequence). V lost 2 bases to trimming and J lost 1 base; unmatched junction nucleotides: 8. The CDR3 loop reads CASSLLQGNLNTGELFF. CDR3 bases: TGTGCCAGCAGCTTATTACAGGGGAACCTGAACACCGGGGAGCTGTTTTTT.

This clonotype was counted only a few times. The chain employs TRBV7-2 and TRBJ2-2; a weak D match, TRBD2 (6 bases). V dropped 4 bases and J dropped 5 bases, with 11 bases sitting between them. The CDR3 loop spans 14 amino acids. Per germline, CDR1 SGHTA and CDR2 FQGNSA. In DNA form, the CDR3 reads TGTGCCAGCAGCTCCAGTCGGGGGACCGGGGAGCTGTTTTTT. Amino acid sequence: CASSSSRGTGELFF. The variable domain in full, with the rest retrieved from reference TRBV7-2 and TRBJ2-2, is GAGVSQSPSNKVTEKGKDVELRCDPISGHTALYWYRQSLGQGLEFLIYFQGNSAPDKSGLPSDRFSAERTGGSVSTLTIQRTQQEDSAVYLCASSSSRGTGELFFGEGSRLTVL.